The 32 T cell receptor beta chains listed next were all sequenced from one sample in a study of CD4+ T cells in melanoma. Data came from immunoSEQ multiplex PCR; TCRdb stores just in-frame clones and leaves some out. This table holds 45,000 or so clones, 75% to 90% found once. Sequences were obtained from peripheral blood. The origin of the receptors is a human donor with melanoma.

The V call is TRBV2, the J call TRBJ1-2; D is uncertain. CDR3 size: 13 residues. The germline gives CDR1 SNHLY, CDR2 FYNNEI. V lost 7 bases and J lost 8, with 17 bases in between. The CDR3 loop reads CASTQSSGSGYTF. The CDR3 region has the DNA TGTGCCAGCACCCAGAGTTCTGGGTCCGGCTACACCTTC.

The chain's CDR3 is CASRGELRGWYEQYF. CDR3 nucleotides: TGTGCCAGCAGGGGTGAATTGCGGGGGTGGTACGAGCAGTACTTC. The chain carries TRBV25-1 and TRBJ2-7; 7 bases align to TRBD2. Germline lookup yields CDR1 MGHDK and CDR2 SYGVNS. This CDR3 has 15 residues. The trim removed 6 bases at V and 4 bases at J, leaving 12 bases unmatched.

This chain joins TRBV7-3 and TRBJ2-2; 8 positions agree with TRBD2. This CDR3 is built from 16 residues. Germline lookup yields CDR1 SGHTA and CDR2 FQGTGA. The V gene end was trimmed by 5 bases and the J gene end by 4 bases; junction bases not matched to a gene: 9. The CDR3 spells CASSHTSGLATGELFF. Written as DNA, the CDR3 is TGTGCCAGCAGCCACACTAGCGGTCTCGCCACCGGGGAGCTGTTTTTT.

The chain carries TRBV6-1 and TRBJ2-7; 8 nucleotides match TRBD2. This CDR3 spans 15 amino acids. V was clipped by 1 base and J by 0 bases; unmatched bases: 2. CDR1 is MNHNS, CDR2 SASEGT, per germline. The CDR3 sequence: CASSEGLAGSYEQYF. CDR3 in DNA: TGTGCCAGCAGTGAAGGGCTAGCGGGCTCCTACGAGCAGTACTTC.

The chain joins TRBV30 to TRBJ2-3, with a possible D match to TRBD2 (5 bases). CDR3 length equals 13 residues. V was clipped by 1 base and J by 9 bases, with 14 bases between them. The germline gives CDR1 GTSNPN, CDR2 SVGIG (reference sequence). CDR3 in DNA: TGTGCCTGGAGTGATGGAACTCGAGGGACGCAGTATTTT. Its translation: CAWSDGTRGTQYF. Based on the CDR3 plus reference TRBV30 and TRBJ2-3, the full variable domain is SQTIHQWPATLVQPVGSPLSLECTVEGTSNPNLYWYRQAAGRGLQLLFYSVGIGQISSEVPQNLSASRPQDRQFILSSKKLLLSDSGFYLCAWSDGTRGTQYFGPGTRLTVL.

J is TRBJ1-2 and V is TRBV2; D not resolved. Looked up from germline, CDR1 is SNHLY and CDR2 is FYNNEI. The CDR3 sequence is 11 residues long. Trimming removed 8 bases at V and 8 bases at J, with 12 bases between. CDR3 protein: CASGRREGYTF. CDR3 DNA: TGTGCCAGCGGCCGGAGAGAGGGCTACACCTTC.

This chain joins TRBV20-1 and TRBJ2-1; D is ambiguous. From germline, CDR1 is DFQATT and CDR2 SNEGSKA (reference sequence). This CDR3 is 10 amino acids long. V was pared by 3 bases and J by 4 bases, with 1 base between. The CDR3 region has the DNA TGCAGTGCTAGGTACAATGAGCAGTTCTTC. Translation: CSARYNEQFF.

This clone was found once. V usage is TRBV7-2 and J usage is TRBJ2-7, with TRBD1 identical over 10 bases. V gave up 5 bases and J gave up 1 base; unmatched junction bases: 8. Per the germline V gene, CDR1 is SGHTA and CDR2 is FQGNSA. CDR3 length: 16 amino acids. CDR3 sequence: CASSRYGQGGSYEQYF. CDR3 coding DNA: TGTGCCAGCAGCCGATACGGACAGGGGGGGTCCTACGAGCAGTACTTC.

This clone was seen once. This sequence joins TRBV7-2 and TRBJ2-2; TRBD1 matches 8 bases. This CDR3 spans 18 amino acids. Germline CDR1 SGHTA, CDR2 FQGNSA. V lost 5 bases to trimming and J lost 7 bases; unmatched junction nucleotides: 18. Here the CDR3 reads CASSRNSGGGLRNGELFF. In DNA, the CDR3 is TGTGCCAGCAGCCGAAATTCAGGGGGCGGCTTGAGGAACGGGGAGCTGTTTTTT. Drawing the rest from reference TRBV7-2 and TRBJ2-2, the complete variable domain is GAGVSQSPSNKVTEKGKDVELRCDPISGHTALYWYRQSLGQGLEFLIYFQGNSAPDKSGLPSDRFSAERTGGSVSTLTIQRTQQEDSAVYLCASSRNSGGGLRNGELFFGEGSRLTVL.

The chain has TRBV27 and TRBJ1-6; possibly TRBD1 for D (5 bases). Deletions cut 5 bases from V and 7 bases from J, with 9 bases between. CDR1 and CDR2 from the germline V gene are MNHEY and SMNVEV (reference sequence). This CDR3 has 13 amino acids. CDR3 sequence: CASSAQVNSPLHF. The CDR3, as DNA: TGTGCCAGCAGTGCACAGGTGAATTCACCCCTCCACTTT.

V and J are TRBV9 and TRBJ2-3; 8 bases line up with TRBD1. The V gene end was trimmed by 0 bases and the J gene end by 6 bases; junction bases not matched to a gene: 9. The germline CDR1 and CDR2 sequences are SGDLS and YYNGEE. The CDR3 consists of 16 residues. The DNA of the CDR3 is TGTGCCAGCAGCGTAGGGGTGGCAGGGGGCCTGGATACGCAGTATTTT. As protein: CASSVGVAGGLDTQYF.

This clone is a singleton in its sample. This chain connects TRBV7-9 to TRBJ2-5; the D is unclear. The end of the DNA is better explained by TRBJ2-7, so the J call may be wrong. Per germline, CDR1 SEHNR and CDR2 FQNEAQ (reference sequence). The CDR3 extends over 13 amino acids. The CDR3 loop is CASSFWLGYEQYF. In nucleotides, the CDR3 is TGTGCCAGCAGCTTCTGGCTCGGCTACGAGCAGTACTTC.

The chain has TRBV27 and TRBJ2-6; D is unclear. Trimming removed 2 bases at V and 1 base at J, with 6 bases between. Germline values: CDR1 MNHEY, CDR2 SMNVEV (reference sequence). The CDR3 covers 15 residues. Written as DNA, the CDR3 is TGTGCCAGCAGTTTAATCGGGTCTGGGGCCAACGTCCTGACTTTC. It is translated as CASSLIGSGANVLTF.

CDR3 region: CARSPSGEVYEQYF. Written as DNA, the CDR3 is TGTGCCAGAAGCCCTAGCGGGGAAGTCTACGAGCAGTACTTC. This chain connects TRBV5-3 to TRBJ2-7; 9 bases are shared with TRBD2. TRBV5-3 is sorted into the ORF group, with uncertain function. This CDR3 comprises 14 residues. V shed 4 bases, J shed 3 bases, and the junction held 5 bases outside the gene matches.

The chain is built from TRBV5-4 and TRBJ2-5; D possibly matches TRBD1 or TRBD2 (5 bases each). This CDR3 comprises 13 residues. The germline V gene encodes CDR1 SGHNT and CDR2 YYREEE (reference sequence). Trimming shortened V by 6 bases and J by 3 bases, and 12 bases separated the two germline ends. CDR3 sequence reads: CASTGTPEETQYF. DNA for the CDR3: TGTGCCAGCACAGGGACCCCGGAAGAGACCCAGTACTTC.

This clone is a singleton in its sample. This chain connects TRBV18 to TRBJ2-7; 8 bases fit TRBD1. Germline V lookup: CDR1 KGHSH, CDR2 LQKENI. V shed 3 bases and J 5 bases; nucleotides not matched to a gene: 3. The CDR3 runs to 13 residues. CDR3 nucleotides: TGTGCCAGCTCACCGGGACAGGCCAACGAGCAGTACTTC. Its protein product is CASSPGQANEQYF.

The rearrangement uses TRBV27 and TRBJ1-2; unclear D gene. Trimming took off 5 bases at V and 3 bases at J, with 13 bases between the two ends. Germline lookup yields CDR1 MNHEY and CDR2 SMNVEV (reference sequence). The CDR3 runs 14 residues. The CDR3 is CASSPSASDYGYTF. In nucleotides, the CDR3 is TGTGCCAGCAGTCCATCAGCGAGTGACTATGGCTACACCTTC.

The genes are TRBV19 and TRBJ1-1; no clear D. CDR3 length equals 13 residues. V was clipped by 4 bases and J by 5 bases, with 11 bases between them. Germline CDR1 reads LNHDA; CDR2 reads SQIVND (reference sequence). The CDR3 sequence: CASSTQLRTEAFF. CDR3 bases: TGTGCCAGTAGTACCCAGCTGAGGACTGAAGCTTTCTTT.

The V call is TRBV29-1, the J call TRBJ2-7; tentatively, D is TRBD1 (5 bases). Germline CDR1 and CDR2: SQVTM and ANQGSEA. V lost 8 bases, J lost 3 bases, and 14 bases lay in between. This CDR3 spans 12 amino acids. The CDR3 nucleotides read TGCAGCATTTATACAGGAGACTACGAGCAGTACTTC. Protein product: CSIYTGDYEQYF.

V gene TRBV7-6 combines with J gene TRBJ2-3, with 11 bases identical to TRBD2. The CDR3 extends over 18 amino acids. Germline V CDR1 and CDR2: SGHVS, FNYEAQ. Unmatched junction bases numbered 12, after V lost 7 bases and J lost 0 bases. The DNA for the CDR3 is TGTGCCAGCACCGTTCTAGCGGGGGGTTTCACTAGCACAGATACGCAGTATTTT. Translated: CASTVLAGGFTSTDTQYF.

The chain employs TRBV6-5 and TRBJ1-1; TRBD1 is a possible D gene (5 bases). CDR3 length: 13 residues. The germline V gene has CDR1 MNHEY and CDR2 SVGAGI. V lost 7 bases and J 0 bases, leaving 9 bases between the germline ends. The CDR3 here is CASTQGLNTEAFF. CDR3 bases: TGTGCCAGCACCCAGGGCTTGAACACTGAAGCTTTCTTT.

This clone was observed a single time. The chain employs TRBV7-6 and TRBJ2-3; 7 bases are a match to TRBD1. The junction had 8 bases not matched to a gene; V was cut back by 1 base and J by 4 bases. The CDR3 is made up of 16 amino acids. The V gene's germline CDR1 is SGHVS and CDR2 FNYEAQ. The CDR3 DNA sequence: TGTGCCAGCAGCTTAGACCGGGACAGAAGGCCAGATACGCAGTATTTT. Translation gives CASSLDRDRRPDTQYF.

This chain joins TRBV19 and TRBJ2-7; TRBD1 matches 7 bases. The CDR3 is made up of 14 amino acids. The V gene's germline CDR1 is LNHDA and CDR2 SQIVND (reference sequence). The V gene end was trimmed by 3 bases and the J gene end by 5 bases; junction bases not matched to a gene: 7. CDR3 sequence reads: CASSIPGQLHEQYF. In nucleotides, the CDR3 is TGTGCCAGTAGTATCCCGGGACAGCTCCACGAGCAGTACTTC.

The rearrangement links TRBV5-1 to TRBJ1-6; 9 bases are shared with TRBD1. CDR1 and CDR2 from the germline V gene are SGHRS and YFSETQ. With 3 bases clipped from V and 6 bases from J, the junction kept 4 bases outside the gene matches. The CDR3 loop spans 15 amino acids. For the CDR3, the DNA is TGCGCCAGCAGCTGGGACAGGGTGGCTAATTCACCCCTCCACTTT. Amino acids: CASSWDRVANSPLHF.

The chain recombines TRBV18 with TRBJ2-7; D is uncertain. Trimming took off 6 bases at V and 0 bases at J, with 15 bases between the two ends. The CDR3 extends over 15 amino acids. Germline CDR1 reads KGHSH; CDR2 reads LQKENI. The CDR3 is CASSRGPLSSYEQYF. The CDR3 nucleotides read TGTGCCAGCTCCCGAGGACCGTTAAGCTCCTACGAGCAGTACTTC.

This clone showed up just a few times. This chain connects TRBV28 to TRBJ2-7, with TRBD1 identical over 7 bases. With V trimmed by 7 bases and J by 3 bases, 6 bases remained unmatched. The CDR3 spans 13 residues. Germline V gene lookup returns CDR1 MDHEN and CDR2 SYDVKM. DNA of the CDR3: TGTGCCAGCAAAAGGGACAGTTTCTACGAGCAGTACTTC. It codes for CASKRDSFYEQYF.

The rearrangement uses TRBV11-2 and TRBJ1-4, with TRBD1 matching 9 bases. The ends lost 5 bases at V and 9 bases at J; junction bases unmatched: 7. The CDR3 sequence is 14 residues long. CDR1 and CDR2 (germline): SGHAT, FQNNGV. The chain's CDR3 is CASSPEGQGKKLFF. The CDR3 nucleotides are TGTGCCAGCAGCCCGGAGGGACAGGGCAAAAAACTGTTTTTT.

J is TRBJ2-5 and V is TRBV11-1, with 9 bases that match TRBD1. The end of the DNA fits TRBJ2-7 better, so the J call may be wrong. Germline CDR1 and CDR2: SGHAT and FQDESV (reference sequence). CDR3 size: 15 residues. CDR3 DNA: TGTGCCAGCAGCCAGGGGACAGGGCCCTTCTACGAGCAGTACTTC. It codes for CASSQGTGPFYEQYF.

This clone was recorded once. V usage is TRBV28 and J usage is TRBJ1-1, with TRBD1 identical over 10 bases. With V trimmed by 6 bases and J by 0 bases, 7 bases remained unmatched. The germline V gene encodes CDR1 MDHEN and CDR2 SYDVKM. This CDR3 has 16 amino acids. CDR3 residues: CASRPWTGGLNTEAFF. CDR3 nucleotides: TGTGCCAGCAGACCCTGGACAGGGGGGTTGAACACTGAAGCTTTCTTT.

This chain links TRBV27 with TRBJ1-1, with unresolved D. Looked up from germline, CDR1 is MNHEY and CDR2 is SMNVEV (reference sequence). The CDR3 extends over 13 amino acids. Trimming pared 5 bases from V and 1 base from J, leaving 8 bases between. CDR3 amino acids: CASSARENTEAFF. In nucleotides, the CDR3 is TGTGCCAGCAGTGCGAGAGAGAACACTGAAGCTTTCTTT.

V is TRBV4-1 and J is TRBJ1-2; D not resolved. This CDR3 has 15 amino acids. Germline CDR1 MGHRA, CDR2 YSYEKL. The V end was cut by 0 bases, the J end by 1 base, with 9 bases between. For the CDR3, the DNA is TGCGCCAGCAGCCAAGAAAGGCAGCATAACTATGGCTACACCTTC. Translation: CASSQERQHNYGYTF.

This clone was counted once. The genes are TRBV30 and TRBJ1-6; the D is unclear. The V end lost 0 bases, the J end lost 6 bases, and 6 bases lay between the germline ends. Germline CDR1 and CDR2: GTSNPN and SVGIG (reference sequence). The CDR3 has 13 residues. DNA for the CDR3: TGTGCCTGGAGTGTACAGTCTAATTCACCCCTCCACTTT. This sequence encodes CAWSVQSNSPLHF.